The 9 T cell receptor beta chains below were found in one sample sequenced in a study of OX40 agonist ivuxolimab in advanced cancers. The protocol was immunoSEQ multiplex PCR, while the TCRdb copy is restricted to in-frame clones and leaves out a portion. The data show about 49,000 clones, approximately 81% seen once. The sequencing used CD4+ or CD8+ T cells sorted from blood, collected in a trial of the OX40 agonist ivuxolimab. The receptors shown here come from an adult with an advanced solid tumor such as melanoma, head and neck, liver or kidney cancer.

V usage is TRBV9 and J usage is TRBJ1-1; D is undetermined. The CDR3 covers 15 residues. Germline CDR1 SGDLS, CDR2 YYNGEE. Between the trimmed V and J ends, which lost 0 bases and 4 bases, there was a span of 13 bases. The CDR3 here is CASSVDGRTFTEAFF. Here the CDR3 DNA reads TGTGCCAGCAGCGTAGACGGTAGAACATTCACTGAAGCTTTCTTT.

The chain combines TRBV21-1 with TRBJ1-6; the table's D call of TRBD1 was not tested on the DNA. TRBV21-1 is a listed pseudogene. The CDR3 runs 19 residues. The CDR3 sequence is CASSKGDRDDGSYNSPLHF. CDR3 nucleotides: TGTGCCAGCAGCAAGGGGGACAGGGACGACGGATCCTATAATTCACCCCTCCACTTT.

The chain combines TRBV7-7 with TRBJ2-3; 8 nucleotides agree with TRBD2. Trimming cost V 2 bases and J 2 bases; bases outside gene matches: 3. The germline V gene encodes CDR1 SSHAT and CDR2 FNYEAQ (reference sequence). The CDR3 length is 15 residues. CDR3 sequence: CASSLTSGYTDTQYF. CDR3 DNA: TGTGCCAGCAGCTTAACTAGCGGCTACACAGATACGCAGTATTTT.

The chain links TRBV19 to TRBJ1-5, with 10 bases aligning to TRBD1. The CDR3 contains 19 residues. Trimming removed 2 bases from V and 0 bases from J; junction bases left unmatched: 10. Per the germline V gene, CDR1 is LNHDA and CDR2 is SQIVND (reference sequence). The chain's CDR3 is CASSIFGTGAVYSNQPQHF. The CDR3, as DNA: TGTGCCAGTAGTATATTCGGGACAGGGGCGGTTTATAGCAATCAGCCCCAGCATTTT.

This clone was counted between two and nine times. The CDR3: CASSEGGIRGPEQYF. CDR3 coding DNA: TGTGCCAGCAGTGAAGGGGGAATACGAGGACCCGAGCAGTACTTC. The chain recombines TRBV6-1 with TRBJ2-7; D call uncertain. Germline CDR1 is MNHNS and CDR2 is SASEGT. The CDR3 contains 15 residues. The V gene lost 1 base and the J gene lost 6 bases, with 16 bases spanning the gap.

This clone was seen a few times. J is TRBJ1-5 and V is TRBV10-3; D is unresolved. Deletions cut 0 bases from V and 1 base from J, with 4 bases between. CDR3 length: 14 amino acids. Germline lookup yields CDR1 ENHRY and CDR2 SYGVKD. Written as DNA, the CDR3 is TGTGCCATCAGTGAGTCCGGCAGCAATCAGCCCCAGCATTTT. Amino acids: CAISESGSNQPQHF.

This CDR3 is CASSVGAMGNSPLHF. In DNA form, the CDR3 reads TGTGCCAGCAGCGTAGGTGCTATGGGGAATTCACCCCTCCACTTT. V and J are TRBV9 and TRBJ1-6, with unresolved D. V lost 0 bases, J lost 7 bases, and 11 bases lay in between. The CDR3 covers 15 residues. Per germline, CDR1 SGDLS and CDR2 YYNGEE.

The genes are TRBV5-4 and TRBJ2-5, with D perhaps matching TRBD2 (5 bases). CDR1 SGHNT and CDR2 YYREEE come from the germline V gene (reference sequence). Trimming left V 2 bases short and J 5 bases short, with 13 bases between. This CDR3 contains 14 residues. The CDR3 region has the DNA TGTGCCAGCAGCTTCAACAGCCGCGGGGAGACCCAGTACTTC. Residues: CASSFNSRGETQYF.

This clone was detected a few times. This chain joins TRBV4-1 and TRBJ1-1; D gene uncertain. The CDR3 is 15 residues long. V shed 3 bases and J shed 1 base, with 12 bases lying between them. The germline gives CDR1 MGHRA, CDR2 YSYEKL. The CDR3 nucleotides read TGCGCCAGCAGCCACGGACTGGCAGGGAACACTGAAGCTTTCTTT. Translated, it gives CASSHGLAGNTEAFF.